This T cell receptor beta chain is from a study of T-cell memory formation after mild COVID-19 (dated by TCRdb to the early 2020s). Turning to the overall study: TCR sequence clusters from the two donors were largely donor specific. T-cell clones expanding and contracting after mild COVID-19 in two donors were tracked by longitudinal TCRalpha and TCRbeta repertoire sequencing. Two young, previously healthy adult volunteers made up the cohort, one male and one female.

Remarks on this clonotype: What antigen it recognizes has not been identified. No much larger clone is present one base from it, and per-base qualities are unavailable.

Sequenced using an Illumina NovaSeq 6000. TCRalpha and TCRbeta cDNA libraries were built by 5'RACE with constant-segment primers, adding sample barcodes and unique molecular identifiers. Trizol reagent was used to extract RNA from every sample. Libraries were amplified in two PCR steps, with a second sample barcode and Illumina TruSeq adapters added in the second step. Libraries were sequenced on an Illumina NovaSeq with 2 x 150 bp paired-end reads. Under the source paper's analysis protocol: The reads were demultiplexed and collapsed into UMI-guided consensus sequences using migec v1.2.7. With mixcr v2.1.11, UMI consensuses were aligned to TRA and TRB V and J templates and assembled into clonotypes. Expanded or contracted clonotypes were those called significant by both edgeR and NoisET, with noise models trained on biological replicates. For edgeR calls, the cutoffs were a false discovery rate-adjusted p below 0.01 and a log2 fold-change threshold of 1. As an exploratory analysis of dynamics, max-normalized trajectories of the 1000 most abundant clonotypes were examined with PCA combined with hierarchical clustering. Separately sequenced CD4+ and CD8+ repertoires were used to assign a CD4 or CD8 phenotype to each responding clone. TCRdb's own reprocessing of the public reads used fastp at Q25 and MiXCR and kept productive beta chains. Rows matching on CDR3 protein sequence are summarized as one entry with the most common DNA and genes. TCRdb, not the original authors, processed these V and J calls. The table for this sample lists some 200,000 distinct CDR3 sequences; 20% to 25% of them were counted only once. The leading ten clones occupy 23% of the sample.

PBMCs were isolated by Ficoll-Paque density gradient centrifugation. Trimming accounts for 0 bases at V and 1 base at J, while the number of junction bases matched to no gene is 2. From cysteine to phenylalanine, the CDR3 is 17 amino acids long. Only the CDR3 DNA is retained, 51 bases long and in frame from the first base. Based on the germline V gene, the CDR1 and CDR2 sequences are KGHSH and LQKENI. Overall study outcomes, separate from this receptor: Only two mild cases were covered by the study, and larger cohorts that include severe cases with pre-infection samples were considered necessary. Contracting CD4+ clones turned up mainly in the CM and EM memory subsets, whereas EMRA was where CD8+ clones were enriched. Some responding clones were detected in pre-infection memory, suggesting pre-existing cross-reactive memory T cells joined the SARS-CoV-2 response. Balanced CD4/CD8 phenotypes were observed for clones contracting from day 15 to 85, whereas a bias towards CD4+ was observed for a second wave of clones expanding from day 15 to 37. SARS-CoV-2 specificity was not confirmed for the second-wave clones peaking on day 37.

The sequenced sample was PBMCs or a T cell subset sorted from them (not recorded which). Recombination joined TRBV18 with TRBJ2-2; the junction holds 10 bases that match TRBD2. This TCR was sampled from an adult woman who had mild COVID-19 (a few samples of this study predate the infection). The sample titles of this study are shuffled in the database, so cell type and time point are left out; the donor was told from shared clones. CDR3 protein: CASSPPLAGENTGELFF. The nucleotides read TGTGCCAGCTCACCACCTCTAGCGGGAGAGAACACCGGGGAGCTGTTTTTT. The full variable domain, completed from the reference TRBV18 and TRBJ2-2 proteins outside the CDR3, reads NAGVMQNPRHLVRRRGQEARLRCSPMKGHSHVYWYRQLPEEGLKFMVYLQKENIIDESGMPKERFSAEFPKEGPSILRIQQVVRGDSAAYFCASSPPLAGENTGELFFGEGSRLTVL.